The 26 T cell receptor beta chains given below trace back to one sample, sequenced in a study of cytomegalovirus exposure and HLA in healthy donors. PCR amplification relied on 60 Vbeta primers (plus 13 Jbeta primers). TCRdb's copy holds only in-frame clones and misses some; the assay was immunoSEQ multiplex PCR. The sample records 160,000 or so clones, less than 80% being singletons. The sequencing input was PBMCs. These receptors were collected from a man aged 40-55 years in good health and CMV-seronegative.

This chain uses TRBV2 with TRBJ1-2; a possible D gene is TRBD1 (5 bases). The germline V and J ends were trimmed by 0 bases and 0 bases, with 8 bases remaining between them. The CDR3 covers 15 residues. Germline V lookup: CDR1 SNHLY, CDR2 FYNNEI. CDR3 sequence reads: CASSEATGANYGYTF. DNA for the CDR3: TGTGCCAGCAGTGAAGCAACAGGCGCTAACTATGGCTACACCTTC.

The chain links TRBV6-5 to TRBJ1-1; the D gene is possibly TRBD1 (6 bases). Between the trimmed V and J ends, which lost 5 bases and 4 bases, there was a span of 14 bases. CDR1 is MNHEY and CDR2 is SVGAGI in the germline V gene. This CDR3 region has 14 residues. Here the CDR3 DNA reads TGTGCCAGCAGTCCCACAGGGAGGGGCACTGAAGCTTTCTTT. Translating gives CASSPTGRGTEAFF.

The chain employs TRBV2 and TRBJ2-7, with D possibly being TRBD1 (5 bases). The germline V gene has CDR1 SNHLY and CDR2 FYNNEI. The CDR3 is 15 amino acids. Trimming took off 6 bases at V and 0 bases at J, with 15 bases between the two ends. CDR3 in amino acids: CASRSLGPSSYEQYF. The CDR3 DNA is TGTGCCAGCAGGTCCCTGGGGCCCTCCTCCTACGAGCAGTACTTC. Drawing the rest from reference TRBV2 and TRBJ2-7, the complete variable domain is EPEVTQTPSHQVTQMGQEVILRCVPISNHLYFYWYRQILGQKVEFLVSFYNNEISEKSEIFDDQFSVERPDGSNFTLKIRSTKLEDSAMYFCASRSLGPSSYEQYFGPGTRLTVT.

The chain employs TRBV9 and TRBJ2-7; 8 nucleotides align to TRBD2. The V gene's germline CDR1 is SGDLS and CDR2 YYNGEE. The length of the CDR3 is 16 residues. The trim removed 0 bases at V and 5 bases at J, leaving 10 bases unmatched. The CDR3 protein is CASSVGPAGASHEQYF. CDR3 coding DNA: TGTGCCAGCAGCGTAGGCCCAGCGGGAGCTTCCCACGAGCAGTACTTC.

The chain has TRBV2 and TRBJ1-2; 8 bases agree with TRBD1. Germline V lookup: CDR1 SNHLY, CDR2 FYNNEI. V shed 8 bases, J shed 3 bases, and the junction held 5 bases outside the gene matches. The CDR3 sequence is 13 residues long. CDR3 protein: CASAKTGDYGYTF. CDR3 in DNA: TGTGCCAGCGCTAAGACAGGGGACTATGGCTACACCTTC.

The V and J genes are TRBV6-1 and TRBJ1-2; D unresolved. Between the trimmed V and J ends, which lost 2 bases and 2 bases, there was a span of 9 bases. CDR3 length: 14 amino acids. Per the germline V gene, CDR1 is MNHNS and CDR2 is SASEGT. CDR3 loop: CASSETSRNYGYTF. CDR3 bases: TGTGCCAGCAGTGAAACGTCTCGGAACTATGGCTACACCTTC.

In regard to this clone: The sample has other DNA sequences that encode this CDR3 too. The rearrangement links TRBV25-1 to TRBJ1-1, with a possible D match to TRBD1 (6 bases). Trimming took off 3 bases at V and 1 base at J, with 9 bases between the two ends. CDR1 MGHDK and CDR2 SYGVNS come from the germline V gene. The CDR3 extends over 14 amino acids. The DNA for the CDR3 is TGTGCCAGCAGTGACCGGGGGGCGAACACTGAAGCTTTCTTT. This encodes CASSDRGANTEAFF.

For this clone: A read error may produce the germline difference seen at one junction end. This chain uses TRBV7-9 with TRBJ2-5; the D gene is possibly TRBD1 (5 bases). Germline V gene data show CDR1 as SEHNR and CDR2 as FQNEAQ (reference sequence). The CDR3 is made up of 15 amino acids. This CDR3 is CSSSPTRTLQETQYF. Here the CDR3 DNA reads TGTTCCAGCAGCCCTACCCGGACACTCCAAGAGACCCAGTACTTC.

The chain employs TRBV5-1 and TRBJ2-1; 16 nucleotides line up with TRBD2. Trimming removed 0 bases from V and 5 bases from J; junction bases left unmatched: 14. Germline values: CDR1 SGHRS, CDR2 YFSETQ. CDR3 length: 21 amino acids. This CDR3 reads CASSLADGTSGRAWLNNEQFF. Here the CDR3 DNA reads TGCGCCAGCAGCTTGGCGGATGGGACTAGCGGGAGGGCTTGGCTGAACAATGAGCAGTTCTTC.

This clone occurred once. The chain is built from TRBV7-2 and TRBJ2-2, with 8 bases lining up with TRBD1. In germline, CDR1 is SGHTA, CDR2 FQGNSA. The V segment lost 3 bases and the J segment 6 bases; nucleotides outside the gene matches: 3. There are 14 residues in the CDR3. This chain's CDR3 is CASSFDRGPGELFF. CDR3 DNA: TGTGCCAGCAGCTTTGACAGGGGCCCCGGGGAGCTGTTTTTT.

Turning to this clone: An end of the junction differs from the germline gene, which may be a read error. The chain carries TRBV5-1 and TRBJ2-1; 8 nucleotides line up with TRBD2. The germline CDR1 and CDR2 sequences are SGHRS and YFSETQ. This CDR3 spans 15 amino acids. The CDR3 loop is CASSPGTSSYNGQFF. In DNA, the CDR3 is TGCGCCAGCAGCCCCGGGACTAGTTCCTACAATGGGCAGTTCTTC.

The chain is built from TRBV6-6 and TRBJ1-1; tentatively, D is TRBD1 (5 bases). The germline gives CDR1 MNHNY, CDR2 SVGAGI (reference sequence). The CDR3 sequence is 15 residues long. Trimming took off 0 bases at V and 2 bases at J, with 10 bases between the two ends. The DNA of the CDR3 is TGTGCCAGCAGTTACTCTGGAGGGGACAACACTGAAGCTTTCTTT. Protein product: CASSYSGGDNTEAFF.

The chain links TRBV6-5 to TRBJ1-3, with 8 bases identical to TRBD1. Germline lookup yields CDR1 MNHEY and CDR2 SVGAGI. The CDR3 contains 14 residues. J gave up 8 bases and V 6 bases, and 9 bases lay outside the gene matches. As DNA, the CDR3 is TGTGCCAGCAGCACCAGGGGGCTTGTGTACACCATATATTTT. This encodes CASSTRGLVYTIYF.

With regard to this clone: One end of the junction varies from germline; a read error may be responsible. CDR3 in amino acids: CSSSLLAGNEQYF. The CDR3 DNA is TGTTCCAGCAGCCTTTTAGCGGGAAACGAGCAGTACTTC. J is TRBJ2-7 and V is TRBV7-9, with TRBD2 matching 8 bases. The germline CDR1 and CDR2 sequences are SEHNR and FQNEAQ (reference sequence). The CDR3 totals 13 residues.

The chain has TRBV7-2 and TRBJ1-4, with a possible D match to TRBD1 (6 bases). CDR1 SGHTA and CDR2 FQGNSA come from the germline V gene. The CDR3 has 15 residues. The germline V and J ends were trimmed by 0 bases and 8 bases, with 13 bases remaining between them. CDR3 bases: TGTGCCAGCAGCTTAGCGAACAGGGCCTCCGAAAAACTGTTTTTT. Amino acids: CASSLANRASEKLFF.

The CDR3 DNA is TGTGCCAGCAGCATAACAGGGACTGAAGCTTTCTTT. It is translated as CASSITGTEAFF. V gene TRBV11-2 combines with J gene TRBJ1-1, with TRBD1 as a possible D gene (6 bases). V was shortened by 5 bases and J by 5 bases, with 9 bases between the two germline ends. This CDR3 has 12 residues. CDR1 is SGHAT and CDR2 is FQNNGV in the germline V gene. Complete variable domain (other parts from reference TRBV11-2 and TRBJ1-1): EAGVAQSPRYKIIEKRQSVAFWCNPISGHATLYWYQQILGQGPKLLIQFQNNGVVDDSQLPKDRFSAERLKGVDSTLKIQPAKLEDSAVYLCASSITGTEAFFGQGTRLTVV.

The CDR3 coding sequence is TGTGCCAGCAGTTTAAGGGGACAGGGGCCTTATGGCTACACCTTC. It specifies CASSLRGQGPYGYTF. The rearrangement links TRBV27 to TRBJ1-2; TRBD1 aligns across 10 bases. The CDR3 has 15 amino acids. V was pared by 2 bases and J by 5 bases, with 5 bases of the junction left unmatched. The V gene's germline CDR1 is MNHEY and CDR2 SMNVEV (reference sequence).

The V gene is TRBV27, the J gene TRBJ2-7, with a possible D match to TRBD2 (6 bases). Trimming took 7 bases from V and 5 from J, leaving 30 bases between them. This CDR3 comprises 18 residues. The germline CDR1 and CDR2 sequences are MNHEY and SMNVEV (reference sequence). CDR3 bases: TGTGCCAGCACACCGTTTAAATCCGGAGCGGGTTTTCGGGACGAGCAGTACTTC. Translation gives CASTPFKSGAGFRDEQYF.

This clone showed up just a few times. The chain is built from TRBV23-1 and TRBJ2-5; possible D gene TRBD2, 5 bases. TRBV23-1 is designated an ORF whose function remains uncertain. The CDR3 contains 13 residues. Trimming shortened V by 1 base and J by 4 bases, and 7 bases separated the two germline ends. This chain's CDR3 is CASSQYGLETQYF. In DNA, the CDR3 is TGCGCCAGCAGTCAATACGGACTAGAGACCCAGTACTTC.

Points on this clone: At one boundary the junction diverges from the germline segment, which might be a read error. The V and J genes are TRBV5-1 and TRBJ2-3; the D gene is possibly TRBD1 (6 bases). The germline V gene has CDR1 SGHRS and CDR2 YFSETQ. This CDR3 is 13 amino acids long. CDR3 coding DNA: TGCGTCAGCAGCCAGGGGCCTGGGGATACGCAGTATTTT. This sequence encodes CVSSQGPGDTQYF.

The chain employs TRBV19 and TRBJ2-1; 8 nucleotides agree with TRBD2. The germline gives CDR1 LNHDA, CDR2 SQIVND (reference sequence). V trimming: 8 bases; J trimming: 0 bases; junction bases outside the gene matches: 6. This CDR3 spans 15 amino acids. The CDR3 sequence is CASALLADSYNEQFF. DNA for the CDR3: TGTGCCAGTGCGTTACTAGCGGACTCCTACAATGAGCAGTTCTTC.

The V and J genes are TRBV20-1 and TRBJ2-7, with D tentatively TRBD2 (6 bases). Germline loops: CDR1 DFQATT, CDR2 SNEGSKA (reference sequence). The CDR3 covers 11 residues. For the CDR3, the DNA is TGCAGCCGCGGGACCTCCTACGAGCAGTACTTC. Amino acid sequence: CSRGTSYEQYF.

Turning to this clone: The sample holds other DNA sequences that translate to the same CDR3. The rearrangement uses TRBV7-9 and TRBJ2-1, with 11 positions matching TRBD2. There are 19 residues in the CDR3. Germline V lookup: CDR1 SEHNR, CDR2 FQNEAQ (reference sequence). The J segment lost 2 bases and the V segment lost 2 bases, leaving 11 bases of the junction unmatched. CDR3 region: CASSLSGLVAGGPYNEQFF. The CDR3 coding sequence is TGTGCCAGCAGCTTATCAGGTTTGGTAGCGGGAGGGCCCTACAATGAGCAGTTCTTC.

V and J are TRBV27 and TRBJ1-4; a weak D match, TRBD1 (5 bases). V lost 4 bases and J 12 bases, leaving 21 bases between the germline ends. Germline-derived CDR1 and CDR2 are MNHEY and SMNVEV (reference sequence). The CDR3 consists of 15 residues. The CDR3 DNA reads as TGTGCCAGCAGTTCTTCTGGCTTATCCGGGGGGGAACTGTTTTTT. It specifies CASSSSGLSGGELFF.

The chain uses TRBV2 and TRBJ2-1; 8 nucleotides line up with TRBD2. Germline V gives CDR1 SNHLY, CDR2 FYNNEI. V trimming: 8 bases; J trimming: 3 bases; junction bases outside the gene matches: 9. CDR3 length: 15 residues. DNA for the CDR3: TGTGCCAGCTCCAACACCGGGACTAGCTACAATGAGCAGTTCTTC. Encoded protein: CASSNTGTSYNEQFF.

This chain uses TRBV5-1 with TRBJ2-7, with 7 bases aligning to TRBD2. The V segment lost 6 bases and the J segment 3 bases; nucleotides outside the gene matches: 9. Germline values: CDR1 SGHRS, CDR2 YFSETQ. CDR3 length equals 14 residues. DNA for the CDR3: TGCGCCAGCAAACCCACTAGCGACCGCTACGAGCAGTACTTC. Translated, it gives CASKPTSDRYEQYF. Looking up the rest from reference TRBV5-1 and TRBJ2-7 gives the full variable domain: KAGVTQTPRYLIKTRGQQVTLSCSPISGHRSVSWYQQTPGQGLQFLFEYFSETQRNKGNFPGRFSGRQFSNSRSEMNVSTLELGDSALYLCASKPTSDRYEQYFGPGTRLTVT.